This T cell receptor beta chain was captured in a study of Ad26.COV2.S vaccination and SARS-CoV-2 variants. As regards this clone: Its target is unknown.

Overall study findings and caveats: Relative to placebo recipients, vaccine recipients exhibited elevated spike-specific TCR breadth.

Looked up from germline, CDR1 is SGHNT and CDR2 is YYREEE (reference sequence). The CDR3 length is 16 residues. V lost 4 bases and J 2 bases, leaving 16 bases between the germline ends. Data came from immunoSEQ multiplex PCR; TCRdb stores just in-frame clones and leaves some out. The sample consists of approximately 400,000 clones, 92% of them appearing once. The source is a human donor who had recovered from COVID-19. The sample in question was peripheral blood, obtained after recovery from COVID-19. V and J are TRBV5-4 and TRBJ2-1, with D possibly TRBD1 on 6 matching bases. The CDR3 loop reads CASSKMRRDTYNEQFF. The CDR3 bases are TGTGCCAGCAGCAAAATGAGACGGGACACCTACAATGAGCAGTTCTTC.